The next 4 T cell receptor beta chains were all read from a single sample in a study of CD8+ T cells in alopecia areata. Treatment in this sample: oral pan-JAK inhibitor, 5-10 mg twice daily. The authors extracted RNA and reverse transcribed it into cDNA as the sequencing template. Assay: immunoSEQ multiplex PCR; the TCRdb copy retains only in-frame clones and omits some. The table has some 190,000 clones, 45% to 75% seen once; the top ten hold less than 0.8%. Material: CD4+ T cells sorted from blood, obtained at week 4, from a patient treated with tofacitinib. The receptors shown here come from a human donor with alopecia areata.

The CDR3 nucleotides are TGTGCCAGCAGCTTATCGTCGGGACACACCCCCTACGAGCAGTACTTC. Amino acid sequence: CASSLSSGHTPYEQYF. The chain carries TRBV7-8 and TRBJ2-7; perhaps TRBD1 as D (6 bases). This CDR3 is built from 16 residues. Germline assignment: CDR1 SGHVS and CDR2 FQNEAQ. Trimming removed 2 bases from V and 2 bases from J, with 16 bases in between.

This chain joins TRBV4-2 and TRBJ2-1; TRBD2 matches 7 bases. The germline CDR1 and CDR2 sequences are LGHNA and YNFKEQ. The length of the CDR3 is 18 residues. V gave up 0 bases and J gave up 0 bases; unmatched junction bases: 8. In nucleotides, the CDR3 is TGTGCCAGCAGCCAAGAGCAGGCGAGGGACTACTCCTACAATGAGCAGTTCTTC. Translation: CASSQEQARDYSYNEQFF.

The chain recombines TRBV11-2 with TRBJ2-5; D remains unclear. Germline CDR1 is SGHAT and CDR2 is FQNNGV. V lost 0 bases to trimming and J lost 5 bases, with 10 bases between them. The CDR3 is made up of 14 amino acids. CDR3 amino acids: CASSLDRAVETQYF. The CDR3 DNA follows: TGTGCCAGCAGCTTAGATAGGGCGGTCGAGACCCAGTACTTC.

The rearrangement links TRBV7-9 to TRBJ2-4; D is unresolved. Between the trimmed V and J ends, which lost 1 base and 0 bases, there was a span of 10 bases. CDR1 and CDR2 (germline): SEHNR, FQNEAQ (reference sequence). CDR3 length: 16 residues. The CDR3, as DNA: TGTGCCAGCAGCTTAGAGGTGGATCTAGCCAAAAACATTCAGTACTTC. This translates into CASSLEVDLAKNIQYF. Looking up the rest from reference TRBV7-9 and TRBJ2-4 gives the full variable domain: DTGVSQNPRHKITKRGQNVTFRCDPISEHNRLYWYRQTLGQGPEFLTYFQNEAQLEKSRLLSDRFSAERPKGSFSTLEIQRTEQGDSAMYLCASSLEVDLAKNIQYFGAGTRLSVL.